What follows describes a single T cell receptor beta chain. Amplification of TCR beta CDR3 regions used RNA as the template. HTBI primers were employed in a first-round RT-PCR of the TCR CDR3. One entry per CDR3 protein results from TCRdb running MiXCR on the multiplex PCR reads. This sample yields some 690,000 distinct CDR3 sequences, of which 15% to 20% are seen a single time; roughly 16% belongs to the top ten. This sample stems from a study of T cells in Graves' hyperthyroidism and ophthalmopathy. This CDR3 has 14 residues. Germline CDR1 MNHEY, CDR2 SMNVEV (reference sequence). Trimming removed 4 bases at V and 1 base at J, with 10 bases between.

This clonotype was obtained from a man aged 50 to 59 with Graves' hyperthyroidism. V gene TRBV27 combines with J gene TRBJ1-1, with D hard to call. Sequencing input: blood. The CDR3 DNA reads as TGTGCCAGCAGTTCCCCCATGAGGAACACTGAAGCTTTCTTT. Translation: CASSSPMRNTEAFF.